The clone carrying this T cell receptor beta chain has just a few counts. Its specificity is not known. This entry comes from a study of CD8 T cells in ankylosing spondylitis. Libraries for TCR beta were made by quantitative 5'-RACE with molecular barcodes. In TCRdb, the 5' RACE reads were re-called with MiXCR into one record per CDR3 protein. In the table there are some 200,000 distinct CDR3 sequences, 5.5% to 7.5% of which are singletons. Overall study results and limits: A number of the motif variants had already been described in reactive arthritis synovial fluid and blood. Characteristic, it appeared, of ankylosing spondylitis blood was a TCR beta motif of 7 or 8 highly homologous variants. Disease-linked clones reportedly showed significant enrichment in matched ankylosing spondylitis synovial fluid. As for the disease-linked clones, they showed a CD8+ phenotype and occurred at relatively low frequencies in peripheral blood.

The trim removed 4 bases at V and 1 base at J, leaving 11 bases unmatched. This CDR3 has 18 amino acids. Germline values: CDR1 LGHNA, CDR2 YSLEER. The sample taken for sequencing was blood, either unsorted or a sorted T cell fraction (not recorded which). The TCR was taken from a male donor with ankylosing spondylitis. The chain carries TRBV4-3 and TRBJ2-2, with 8 nucleotides matching TRBD2. CDR3 protein: CASSRLMAGGMNTGELFF. CDR3 in DNA: TGCGCCAGCAGCCGGCTGATGGCGGGGGGCATGAACACCGGGGAGCTGTTTTTT.